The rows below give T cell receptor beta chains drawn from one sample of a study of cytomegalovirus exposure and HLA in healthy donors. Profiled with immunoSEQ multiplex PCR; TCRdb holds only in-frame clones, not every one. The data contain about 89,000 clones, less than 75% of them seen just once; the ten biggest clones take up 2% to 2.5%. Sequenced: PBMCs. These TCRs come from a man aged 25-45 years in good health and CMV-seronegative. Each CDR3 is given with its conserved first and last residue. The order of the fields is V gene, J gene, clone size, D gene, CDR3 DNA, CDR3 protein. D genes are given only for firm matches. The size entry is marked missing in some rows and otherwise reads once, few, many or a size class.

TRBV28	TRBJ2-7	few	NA	TGTGCCACCAAAACCAACCATGGCAGCGTCGAGCAGTACTTC	CATKTNHGSVEQYF
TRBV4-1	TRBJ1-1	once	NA	TGCGCCAGCAGCCAAGCGGACACCCTGAACACTGAAGCTTTCTTT	CASSQADTLNTEAFF
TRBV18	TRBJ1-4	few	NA	TGTGCCAGCTCACCGTGGGGTGTTGAGGCAGGAGGGAAACTGTTTTTT	CASSPWGVEAGGKLFF
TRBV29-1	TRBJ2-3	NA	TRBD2	TGCAGCGTCCAAGGGACTAGCGGGAGGACAGATACGCAGTATTTT	CSVQGTSGRTDTQYF
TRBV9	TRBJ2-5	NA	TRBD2	TGTGCCAGCAGCCCCAAGCGGGGGGGATACCAAGAGACCCAGTACTTC	CASSPKRGGYQETQYF
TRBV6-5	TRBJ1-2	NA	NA	TGTGCCAGCAGTTACGAGGGAGGCTATGGCTACACCTTC	CASSYEGGYGYTF
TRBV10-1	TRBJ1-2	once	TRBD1	TGCGCCAGCAAAAGGGACCGGGACAGGGGGCGCATCGGCGGCTACACCTTC	CASKRDRDRGRIGGYTF
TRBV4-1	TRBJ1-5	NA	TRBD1	TGCGCCAGCAGCCAAGATCCGCTTGCAGGGGGCCGGGATCAGCCCCAGCATTTT	CASSQDPLAGGRDQPQHF
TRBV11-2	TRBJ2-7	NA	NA	TGTGCCAGCAGCTTAGATGACAGCCCAGCCTACGAGCAGTACTTC	CASSLDDSPAYEQYF
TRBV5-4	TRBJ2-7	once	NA	TGTGCCAGCAGCTTGTTACCACAAACGCTCTCCTACGAGCAGTACTTC	CASSLLPQTLSYEQYF
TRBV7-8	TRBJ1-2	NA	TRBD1	TGTGCCAGCAATTACAGGGGGGAATTGGATGGCTACACCTTC	CASNYRGELDGYTF